The text below deals with one T cell receptor beta chain. This clonotype came up a few times. Its antigen specificity is not known. The record has no base qualities; no much larger clone is one base away. Library preparation employed 5' RACE. The run used an Illumina HiSeq 2500. A second 7 to 11 cycle PCR used a sample-barcoded 5' primer and a J-beta primer mix. A unique molecular identifier was introduced onto each TCR beta cDNA molecule by a template-switch 5' adaptor carrying 12 random nucleotides. At least 2.5 million CDR3-containing paired-end reads were obtained from each sample. First-strand cDNA was synthesized from all RNA with the Mint cDNA synthesis kit, primed by a TRBC-specific oligonucleotide. All cDNA was treated with uracil-DNA glycosylase and then went through a first 18-cycle PCR with the universal primers M1SS and BC2_uni_R. From the authors' description of their analysis: For normalization, 1 million high-quality reads, each with a distinct molecular identifier, were randomly selected from each sample. Reads sharing molecular identifiers were discarded rather than binned into consensus sequences. MiTCR, with a Q25 quality threshold and the strictest error-elimination algorithm, was used for CDR3 identification, clonotype clustering and error correction. A nonparametric unseen species model using Euler transformation provided a lower-bound estimate of total TCR beta diversity. TCRdb applied fastp at Q25 and MiXCR to the public reads, then kept only in-frame beta chains. Identical CDR3 proteins give one entry, which carries the most common genes and DNA. What appears here as the V and J calls and clone size reflects TCRdb's work, not the paper's. The sample has around 1,000,000 distinct CDR3 sequences on record, roughly 24% of them singletons. The ten largest account for 0.65% to 0.75% of the sample.

The germline V gene provides CDR1 LGHNA and CDR2 YNFKEQ. The CDR3 numbers 16 residues from cysteine through phenylalanine. Only the CDR3 portion is preserved as DNA: 48 bases, with reading frame beginning at the first base. V and J lose 0 bases and 4 bases, and a span of 15 bases separates them. This entry is derived from a study of blood T cells in healthy people across ages (dated by TCRdb to 2014 to 2015). Looking at the study overall: In model experiments, template switching captured roughly one uniquely barcoded TCR beta cDNA molecule for every two T cells. To track age-related changes in TCR beta repertoire diversity, the study relied on deep sequencing normalized with unique cDNA molecular identifiers. Donors were grouped into four age groups: young (average roughly 17 years), middle-aged (roughly 38), aged (about 60) and long-lived (82). Using the same blood draw, the study looked at two additional independent replicas of 1 million unique cDNA reads for two donors, one aged 18 to 29 and the other aged 80 or older.

The donors were around 39 Caucasian individuals from Russia, aged roughly 6 to 100 years, who were systemically healthy. Around 10 milliliters of peripheral blood were drawn from each donor into EDTA-treated Vacutainer tubes. Ficoll-Paque density-gradient centrifugation was used to isolate PBMCs, with at least 6.5 million per sample. Trizol reagent was used to extract total RNA from the PBMCs, yielding at least 6 micrograms per sample. Naive CD45RAhigh/CD27high T cell percentages were measured by flow cytometry on a PBMC aliquot from every donor. Findings and caveats that apply to the study as a whole: As age increased, observed TCR beta diversity per million T cells dropped in a roughly linear way, and a significant reduction was already evident by age approximately 40. Because profiling used bulk unsorted PBMCs, naive and antigen-experienced compartments could not be compared conclusively. The long-lived group showed more naive CD4+ T cells, fewer expanded clones and increased TCR diversity than the aged group, suggesting age selection. The percentage of naive T cells measured by flow cytometry correlated strongly with observed TCR beta diversity. Because donor CMV infection status was unknown, age-related changes in expanded clonotypes were potentially confounded. Estimates of total diversity from one million sequenced T cells were regarded as lower bounds and underestimates.

The same sample was also used in a study of T cells of mothers and their children. Taken from the second paper: Nine systemically healthy Caucasian individuals served as donors, namely three mothers together with their six children. cDNA synthesis consumed the entire amount of extracted RNA, loaded at 1.5 ug RNA in each 15 ul reaction. In the second PCR, sample barcodes and 2-4 random nucleotides were introduced via the M1S primer. Each mother yielded over 9 million TCR beta CDR3 reads and each child 2.5 million to 3 million reads. Thymic selection shapes the output of TCR recombination in a similar way in related and unrelated pairs, and inherited differences have a minor effect. Normalized repertoire overlap was always slightly but never significantly higher in related than unrelated mother-child pairs. With a sensitivity of approximately 100 clones per million clonotypes, no persistent microchimeric T cell clones were detected. To look for features that set related mother-child pairs apart from unrelated individuals, the researchers ran deep NGS to compare the TCR beta repertoires of mothers and children. The mean age was about 40 +/- 4 years for the mothers and around 10 +/- 4 years for the children. After adapter ligation with NEBNext reagents, the libraries were sequenced on Illumina HiSeq 2000 with 100+100 nt paired-end reads. To prevent cross-contamination, the mother and child libraries were prepared a month apart and were sequenced in separate runs. For each donor, between about 450,000 and 2,300,000 distinct TCR beta clonotypes were identified. Naive TCR beta clonotypes were estimated from low-frequency clonotypes matched to each donor's FACS-determined naive share, without sorting.

The source material was blood. The origin of this receptor is a girl aged 2-10 years in good health. Recombination linked TRBV4-2 to TRBJ1-2, with the D gene too uncertain to name. The sequenced DNA is TGTGCCAGCAGCCAAGAAGACCGGCAGCTAACCTATGGCTACACCTTC. Protein translation: CASSQEDRQLTYGYTF.